This T cell receptor beta chain was sequenced during a study of shared clonotypes between healthy human individuals. Study-wide context: Contributing individuals were a couple of females and a few males aged 18 to 49.

In the naive CD8 group, cells lacked CD45RO and were positively selected for CCR7, so terminally differentiated effector memory CD45RA+ cells were left out. As handled by the study authors: Junction-only immunoSEQ data arrived without quality scores, meaning filtering differed. Data came from immunoSEQ multiplex PCR; TCRdb stores just in-frame clones and leaves some out. V, J and clone size are those of that table, while D and trimming were read from the DNA. The table has about 2.1 million clones, approximately 94% seen once; the top ten hold approximately 1.7%. From germline, CDR1 is SGHTA and CDR2 FQGNSA. Trimming at V came to 5 bases and at J to 1 base, leaving 4 bases not matched to a gene. There are 14 residues in the CDR3. General observations from the study: Among donors, sharing of clonotypes was expected to be affected by sequencing depth.

Of note for this clone: Its specificity is not known. Other DNA sequences within the sample encode an identical CDR3.

Specimen: naive CD8+ T cells from PBMCs. This TCR was recovered from a man aged 18 to 29 in good health. Some clones in this sample may be carry-over from other donors' samples. The chain carries TRBV7-2 and TRBJ2-5; TRBD1 matches 7 bases. Here the CDR3 DNA reads TGTGCCAGCAGCCTAAGACAGGGCCAAGAGACCCAGTACTTC. Encoded protein: CASSLRQGQETQYF.